The sequence of this TCR beta chain was determined in a study of T-cell memory formation after mild COVID-19. Study conclusions and caveats: Whereas later expanders leaned CD4+, clones contracting day 15 to 85 showed a balanced CD4/CD8 makeup.

TCRdb re-derived calls from the 5' RACE reads in MiXCR, one entry per CDR3 protein. The sample has 110,000 to 150,000 distinct CDR3 sequences, 14% to 15% seen once. In regard to this clonotype: Its specificity is not known.

The V and J ends lost 4 bases and 2 bases, in that order; junction bases with no gene match: 3. The CDR3 extends over 15 amino acids. Per germline, CDR1 SGHVS and CDR2 FNYEAQ. The J gene is TRBJ2-3, the V gene TRBV7-6; 10 nucleotides align to TRBD2. This TCR derives from an adult woman who had mild COVID-19 (a few samples of this study predate the infection). Cell type and time point are not known. Input material: PBMCs or a T cell subset sorted from them (not recorded which). Here the CDR3 DNA reads TGTGCCAGCAGCTGGACTAGCGGAGCCACAGATACGCAGTATTTT. Translating gives CASSWTSGATDTQYF.